A selection of T cell receptor beta chains follows, all from one sample in a study of PD-1 blockade in classical Hodgkin lymphoma. Method: immunoSEQ multiplex PCR; TCRdb's copy keeps in-frame clones and lacks some. The table lists around 27,000 clones, 85% of them singletons, with 2% to 2.5% in the top ten. The material was CD4+ T cells from blood, obtained before the fourth cycle of nivolumab. Every receptor here comes from a human donor with classical Hodgkin lymphoma. CDR3s include the opening cysteine and the closing phenylalanine or tryptophan. The order of the fields is D gene, J gene, clone size, V gene, CDR3 DNA, CDR3 protein. The D gene is left open where the match is weak. Clone size appears in some rows only: once, few, many, or a class for an expanded clone.

d_call: .
j_call: TRBJ1-2
clone_size: few
v_call: TRBV28
cdr3_nt: TGTGCCAGCAGTTTTGGCCACTATGGCTACACCTTC
cdr3_aa: CASSFGHYGYTF

d_call: .
j_call: TRBJ2-7
clone_size: .
v_call: TRBV6-1
cdr3_nt: TGTGCCAGCAGTGGTTTGCACCCCGGGTATGAGCAGTACTTC
cdr3_aa: CASSGLHPGYEQYF

d_call: .
j_call: TRBJ2-6
clone_size: .
v_call: TRBV19
cdr3_nt: TGTGCCAGTAGTACAGGGAGCTCTGGGGCCAACGTCCTGACTTTC
cdr3_aa: CASSTGSSGANVLTF

d_call: TRBD1
j_call: TRBJ1-2
clone_size: .
v_call: TRBV29-1
cdr3_nt: TGCAGCGTTGGTTCGACAGGGGGTAACTATGGCTACACCTTC
cdr3_aa: CSVGSTGGNYGYTF

d_call: .
j_call: TRBJ2-6
clone_size: .
v_call: TRBV30
cdr3_nt: TGTGCCTGGAGTCGACAGGCTGGGGCCAACGTCCTGACTTTC
cdr3_aa: CAWSRQAGANVLTF

d_call: .
j_call: TRBJ1-6
clone_size: .
v_call: TRBV6-5
cdr3_nt: TGTGCCAGCAGTTTCAATGGACAGAGTTATTCACCCCTCCACTTT
cdr3_aa: CASSFNGQSYSPLHF

d_call: .
j_call: TRBJ1-1
clone_size: .
v_call: TRBV4-3
cdr3_nt: TGCGCCAGCAGCCCGGCCCTTCTCTCTGGGCAGAACACTGAAGCTTTCTTT
cdr3_aa: CASSPALLSGQNTEAFF

d_call: .
j_call: TRBJ2-1
clone_size: once
v_call: TRBV11-3
cdr3_nt: TGTGCCAGCAGCTTAGATATAATCTCCGAGCAGTTCTTC
cdr3_aa: CASSLDIISEQFF

d_call: .
j_call: TRBJ2-2
clone_size: .
v_call: TRBV4-3
cdr3_nt: TGCGCCAGCAGCCAAGAGGGTGGTGCGATCACCGGGGAGCTGTTTTTT
cdr3_aa: CASSQEGGAITGELFF

d_call: TRBD1
j_call: TRBJ1-6
clone_size: .
v_call: TRBV30
cdr3_nt: TGTGCCTGGACTAGGGACAGGCTCAATTCACCCCTCCACTTT
cdr3_aa: CAWTRDRLNSPLHF

d_call: .
j_call: TRBJ2-6
clone_size: .
v_call: TRBV7-2
cdr3_nt: TGTGCCAGCAGCCTATGGATCCCTGGGGCCAACGTCCTGACTTTC
cdr3_aa: CASSLWIPGANVLTF

d_call: .
j_call: TRBJ2-2
clone_size: once
v_call: TRBV28
cdr3_nt: TGTGCCAGCAGAGTCCAGACAGGGAACACCGGGGAGCTGTTTTTT
cdr3_aa: CASRVQTGNTGELFF

d_call: .
j_call: TRBJ2-5
clone_size: .
v_call: TRBV28
cdr3_nt: TGTGCCAGCAGTCCTGACCCCCTTGCCCAGTACTTC
cdr3_aa: CASSPDPLAQYF

d_call: TRBD1
j_call: TRBJ1-2
clone_size: .
v_call: TRBV6-5
cdr3_nt: TGTGCCAGCGACAGGGGGTATGGCTACACCTTC
cdr3_aa: CASDRGYGYTF

d_call: .
j_call: TRBJ1-2
clone_size: .
v_call: TRBV6-1
cdr3_nt: TGTGCCAGCAGTTTTGAAGGGTTCAGTTCAACCTTC
cdr3_aa: CASSFEGFSSTF

d_call: .
j_call: TRBJ2-5
clone_size: .
v_call: TRBV6-6
cdr3_nt: TGTGCCAGCAGTTACTCGACGGAGACCCAGTACTTC
cdr3_aa: CASSYSTETQYF

d_call: .
j_call: TRBJ2-1
clone_size: .
v_call: TRBV7-2
cdr3_nt: TGTGCCAGCAGCTTTGTGTACAATGAGCAGTTCTTC
cdr3_aa: CASSFVYNEQFF

d_call: .
j_call: TRBJ2-1
clone_size: .
v_call: TRBV4-1
cdr3_nt: TGCGCCAGCAGCCAGGCCCCACAGGGATCCCCCTCTTACAATGAGCAGTTCTTC
cdr3_aa: CASSQAPQGSPSYNEQFF

d_call: .
j_call: TRBJ2-5
clone_size: .
v_call: TRBV27
cdr3_nt: TGTGCCAGCAAAGCGGTCCTAGGGGAGACCCAGTACTTC
cdr3_aa: CASKAVLGETQYF

d_call: .
j_call: TRBJ1-1
clone_size: .
v_call: TRBV4-2
cdr3_nt: TGTGCCAGCAGCCAAAGACAACAGAACACTGAAGCTTTCTTT
cdr3_aa: CASSQRQQNTEAFF

d_call: .
j_call: TRBJ2-7
clone_size: once
v_call: TRBV6-5
cdr3_nt: TGTGCCAGCAGTTACAGGGGTGGCGAGCAGTACTTC
cdr3_aa: CASSYRGGEQYF

d_call: TRBD1
j_call: TRBJ2-7
clone_size: .
v_call: TRBV19
cdr3_nt: TGTGCCAGTAGTCACAGGGGTGGGGGCACCTACGAGCAGTACTTC
cdr3_aa: CASSHRGGGTYEQYF

d_call: .
j_call: TRBJ1-1
clone_size: .
v_call: TRBV28
cdr3_nt: TGTGCCAGCAGCCTAGACCGCGAGGCAGGTGGGGACACTGAAGCTTTCTTT
cdr3_aa: CASSLDREAGGDTEAFF

d_call: .
j_call: TRBJ2-5
clone_size: .
v_call: TRBV4-1
cdr3_nt: TGCGCCAGCAGCCACGGGGTTTTTCAAGAGACCCAGTACTTC
cdr3_aa: CASSHGVFQETQYF

d_call: TRBD2
j_call: TRBJ2-7
clone_size: .
v_call: TRBV4-3
cdr3_nt: TGCGCCAGCAGCCAAGATCTGGGACTAGCGGACTACGAGCAGTACTTC
cdr3_aa: CASSQDLGLADYEQYF

d_call: .
j_call: TRBJ2-4
clone_size: .
v_call: TRBV27
cdr3_nt: TGTGCCAGCAGTTTTCGAGAGGGAGACATTCAGTACTTC
cdr3_aa: CASSFREGDIQYF

d_call: .
j_call: TRBJ1-5
clone_size: .
v_call: TRBV6-6
cdr3_nt: TGTGCCAGCAGCCGGTGGAGGACGGACAATCAGCCCCAGCATTTT
cdr3_aa: CASSRWRTDNQPQHF

d_call: .
j_call: TRBJ2-2
clone_size: .
v_call: TRBV14
cdr3_nt: TGTGCCAGCAGCCAGTTTTCATGGCAAACGAACACCGGGGAGCTGTTTTTT
cdr3_aa: CASSQFSWQTNTGELFF

d_call: .
j_call: TRBJ2-1
clone_size: once
v_call: TRBV27
cdr3_nt: TGTGCCAGCAGGATAACCACTCAGGGGTACTACAATGAGCAGTTCTTC
cdr3_aa: CASRITTQGYYNEQFF

d_call: .
j_call: TRBJ2-5
clone_size: .
v_call: TRBV2
cdr3_nt: TGTGCCAGCATAGCTAGCGAGCTAGAGACCCAGTACTTC
cdr3_aa: CASIASELETQYF

d_call: TRBD1
j_call: TRBJ1-2
clone_size: .
v_call: TRBV14
cdr3_nt: TGTGCCAGCAGCCAAGACGAACGGGACAGGGCAAACTATGGCTACACCTTC
cdr3_aa: CASSQDERDRANYGYTF

d_call: TRBD2
j_call: TRBJ2-2
clone_size: .
v_call: TRBV6-6
cdr3_nt: TGTGCCAGCAGGATAGCGGGAGGGTTTACCGGGGAGCTGTTTTTT
cdr3_aa: CASRIAGGFTGELFF

d_call: .
j_call: TRBJ1-1
clone_size: once
v_call: TRBV2
cdr3_nt: TGTGCCAGCAGTGTAGTACAGGGAGGAAGCGGCGACACTGAAGCTTTCTTT
cdr3_aa: CASSVVQGGSGDTEAFF

d_call: TRBD1
j_call: TRBJ1-2
clone_size: .
v_call: TRBV7-9
cdr3_nt: TGTGCCAGCAGCTTTGGACAGGGCGGCTACACCTTC
cdr3_aa: CASSFGQGGYTF

d_call: TRBD1
j_call: TRBJ1-1
clone_size: .
v_call: TRBV5-4
cdr3_nt: TGTGCCAGCAGCTTGGTTAACAGGGGGCGCGTCTCGGCTTTCTTT
cdr3_aa: CASSLVNRGRVSAFF

d_call: TRBD2
j_call: TRBJ2-7
clone_size: .
v_call: TRBV6-1
cdr3_nt: TGTGCCAGCAGTGAAGCGGCGGGAGTGAGGTACGAGCAGTACTTC
cdr3_aa: CASSEAAGVRYEQYF

d_call: .
j_call: TRBJ2-1
clone_size: .
v_call: TRBV28
cdr3_nt: TGTGCCAGCAGCAATCGGTACAATGAGCAGTTCTTC
cdr3_aa: CASSNRYNEQFF

d_call: TRBD2
j_call: TRBJ2-7
clone_size: .
v_call: TRBV5-6
cdr3_nt: TGTGCCAGCAGCCCCTGGTGGGCTAGCGGACCCTACGAGCAGTACTTC
cdr3_aa: CASSPWWASGPYEQYF

d_call: .
j_call: TRBJ2-7
clone_size: once
v_call: TRBV7-2
cdr3_nt: TGTGCCAGCAGCTTAGCGTACAAGTCCTACGAGCAGTACTTC
cdr3_aa: CASSLAYKSYEQYF

d_call: TRBD2
j_call: TRBJ2-2
clone_size: .
v_call: TRBV6-5
cdr3_nt: TGTGCCAGCAGTCTAGCGGGAGGGACCGGGGAGCTGTTTTTT
cdr3_aa: CASSLAGGTGELFF

d_call: TRBD1
j_call: TRBJ1-2
clone_size: .
v_call: TRBV6-5
cdr3_nt: TGTGCCAGCACCCAGGGGGCTCTTAACTATGGCTACACCTTC
cdr3_aa: CASTQGALNYGYTF

d_call: .
j_call: TRBJ2-3
clone_size: .
v_call: TRBV11-2
cdr3_nt: TGTGCCAGCAGCTCTAGACTGAATACGCAGTATTTT
cdr3_aa: CASSSRLNTQYF

d_call: .
j_call: TRBJ1-1
clone_size: .
v_call: TRBV11-1
cdr3_nt: TGTGCCAGCAGTTATACCCGAGGGACTCCTGAAGCTTTCTTT
cdr3_aa: CASSYTRGTPEAFF

d_call: .
j_call: TRBJ1-1
clone_size: .
v_call: TRBV4-1
cdr3_nt: TGCGCCAGCAGCCCCAGTGATCTAAACACTGAAGCTTTCTTT
cdr3_aa: CASSPSDLNTEAFF

d_call: .
j_call: TRBJ2-5
clone_size: once
v_call: TRBV14
cdr3_nt: TGTGCCAGCAGCCCCCTTGTAGATTACCAAGAGACCCAGTACTTC
cdr3_aa: CASSPLVDYQETQYF

d_call: TRBD1
j_call: TRBJ1-2
clone_size: .
v_call: TRBV30
cdr3_nt: TGTGCCTGGACGGGACAGGGATACTATGGCTACACCTTC
cdr3_aa: CAWTGQGYYGYTF

d_call: TRBD1
j_call: TRBJ1-2
clone_size: few
v_call: TRBV28
cdr3_nt: TGTGCCAGCAGCGGGGACAGGGTCTATGGCTACACCTTC
cdr3_aa: CASSGDRVYGYTF

d_call: TRBD2
j_call: TRBJ2-2
clone_size: .
v_call: TRBV11-2
cdr3_nt: TGTGCCAGCAGCCGTAGCGGGATGGCAAACACCGGGGAGCTGTTTTTT
cdr3_aa: CASSRSGMANTGELFF

d_call: .
j_call: TRBJ1-2
clone_size: .
v_call: TRBV28
cdr3_nt: TGTGCCAGCAGTCTCGGACGGAACTATGGCTACACCTTC
cdr3_aa: CASSLGRNYGYTF

d_call: .
j_call: TRBJ2-3
clone_size: .
v_call: TRBV18
cdr3_nt: TGTGCCAGCTCACCTAATTCAGATACGCAGTATTTT
cdr3_aa: CASSPNSDTQYF

d_call: .
j_call: TRBJ2-5
clone_size: .
v_call: TRBV12-5
cdr3_nt: TGTGCTAGTGGTTTATCGGGGCAGAAAGAGACCCAGTACTTC
cdr3_aa: CASGLSGQKETQYF

d_call: .
j_call: TRBJ1-1
clone_size: .
v_call: TRBV27
cdr3_nt: TGTGCCAGCAGTTTCGTGGGGAGCACTGAAGCTTTCTTT
cdr3_aa: CASSFVGSTEAFF